The clone carrying this T cell receptor (beta chain) appeared many times. The antigen is undetermined. This beta chain came through as a stray read in a library set up for alpha chains, and its size says little. These data belong to a study of spatial heterogeneity in lung cancer. Study-level information: Consistent detection of more beta-chain than alpha-chain sequences was observed. Averaged across combinations, each unique TCR and UMI pairing appeared more than ten times in raw reads, which were uncorrected.

V was pared by 7 bases and J by 5 bases, with 12 bases of the junction left unmatched. CDR3 size: 14 residues. Germline CDR1 is SQVTM and CDR2 is ANQGSEA. Overall study results and limits: Relative to follow-up, resection was when ubiquitous expanded tumor TCRs appeared more in blood.

Time point defined: sample taken at primary tumor resection. In each case, whole RNA from tumor, nontumor lung or frozen PBMC was sequenced unsorted. The donors, about 74 patients with untreated early-stage non-small cell lung cancer, provided the samples. TCRdb reanalysed the 5' RACE reads using MiXCR and keeps one entry per CDR3 protein. The table has about 8,600 distinct CDR3 sequences, around 4.6% seen once. The origin of this receptor is a male donor with early-stage non-small cell lung cancer. The material was PBMCs, obtained at surgery. J is TRBJ1-1 and V is TRBV29-1; TRBD1 matches at 8 bases. In DNA, the CDR3 is TGCAGCGGGCGGACCGGACAGGGAGGTACTGAAGCTTTCTTT. Protein product: CSGRTGQGGTEAFF.